This is a list of T cell receptor beta chains from one sample in a study of T cell responses to AZD1222 COVID-19 vaccine. The data were produced by immunoSEQ multiplex PCR, yet TCRdb's version contains in-frame clones alone and is incomplete. The table shows 130,000 or so clones, with nearly 90% occurring only once. The specimen was peripheral blood, collected 28 days after the second AZD1222 dose. These receptor sequences come from an adult who received the AZD1222 COVID-19 vaccine. The CDR3 runs from the conserved cysteine through the conserved F or W. A D gene is named only where the DNA matches it firmly. A row's size may be missing; if present it is once, few, many or a size class.

TRBD1,TRBJ1-2,TRBV6-5,-,TGTGCCAGCATCGGGACAGGGTATGGCTACACCTTC,CASIGTGYGYTF
-,TRBJ1-4,TRBV4-1,-,TGCGCCAGCAGCCTCGTCCGGGACCGGAGAGATGAAAAACTGTTTTTT,CASSLVRDRRDEKLFF
TRBD1,TRBJ2-2,TRBV5-4,-,TGTGCCAGCAGCCTCGGGACAGCTCAGAACACCGGGGAGCTGTTTTTT,CASSLGTAQNTGELFF
-,TRBJ2-3,TRBV5-1,-,TGCGCCAGCAGCTTGGGGACAGACACAGATACGCAGTATTTT,CASSLGTDTDTQYF
TRBD1,TRBJ1-2,TRBV6-5,once,TGTGCCAGCAGCCAACAGGGGGACTATGGCTACACCTTC,CASSQQGDYGYTF
TRBD2,TRBJ2-3,TRBV14,once,TGTGCCAGCAGCCGTTACCGGGAGGCAGATACGCAGTATTTT,CASSRYREADTQYF
TRBD2,TRBJ2-3,TRBV9,once,TGTGCCAGCAGCACAACCCCCTTAGCGGGGCCCCTGGGAGATACGCAGTATTTT,CASSTTPLAGPLGDTQYF
TRBD1,TRBJ1-6,TRBV28,-,TGTGCCAGCAGTTTTCTAGGGGGCTGGAATTCACCCCTCCACTTT,CASSFLGGWNSPLHF
-,TRBJ1-5,TRBV5-4,-,TGTGCCAGCAGCTCCGCTCCCGGGGGGGATCAGCCCCAGCATTTT,CASSSAPGGDQPQHF
-,TRBJ1-5,TRBV2,-,TGTGCCAGCAACTCCGGTCATTCCGGCAATCAGCCCCAGCATTTT,CASNSGHSGNQPQHF
TRBD2,TRBJ2-5,TRBV7-6,-,TGTGCCAGCAGTCTTATGGGGACTAGCGGCGCGGAGACCCAGTACTTC,CASSLMGTSGAETQYF
TRBD1,TRBJ1-6,TRBV5-1,-,TGCGCCAGCAGCTTGGGGACAGGGATGACACCCCTCCACTTT,CASSLGTGMTPLHF
-,TRBJ1-3,TRBV5-4,-,TGTGCCAGCAGCGGAGGGGGAGAAGTTACCATATATTTT,CASSGGGEVTIYF
TRBD2,TRBJ2-7,TRBV4-1,-,TGCGCCAGCAGCCAATCCGGGACTAGCGTTTCCTACGAGCAGTACTTC,CASSQSGTSVSYEQYF
TRBD1,TRBJ1-2,TRBV12-3/TRBV12-4,once,TGTGCCAGCAGTTTTTCAGGGGGCGATGGCTACACCTTC,CASSFSGGDGYTF
-,TRBJ1-4,TRBV30,-,TGTGCCTGGAGTGCCCCCGGGGCGGTCGAAAAACTGTTTTTT,CAWSAPGAVEKLFF
TRBD1,TRBJ1-2,TRBV5-4,-,TGTGCCAGCAGCTTGGGGACAGGCGGTTTCGGCTACACCTTC,CASSLGTGGFGYTF
TRBD2,TRBJ2-5,TRBV7-9,-,TGTGCCAGCAGCTTAGCGCCCATGACTAGCGGGAGGGCCAGGAAGACCCAGTACTTC,CASSLAPMTSGRARKTQYF
-,TRBJ2-1,TRBV5-8,once,TGTGCCAGCAGCTTGGGCAGGGGCGACCCCTCCTACAATGAGCAGTTCTTC,CASSLGRGDPSYNEQFF
-,TRBJ1-5,TRBV20-1,-,TGCAGTGCTAGTCCGGGGGCCAACCAGCCCCAGCATTTT,CSASPGANQPQHF
TRBD1,TRBJ2-3,TRBV10-3,-,TGTGCCATCAGGCCGGGACAGGGTGTCACAGATACGCAGTATTTT,CAIRPGQGVTDTQYF
TRBD2,TRBJ2-1,TRBV9,-,TGTGCCAGCAGCGTAGCCAGCGGGGGGTACAATGAGCAGTTCTTC,CASSVASGGYNEQFF
-,TRBJ2-2,TRBV28,-,TGTGCCAGCAGTCCCGGGACCTTCACCGGCACCGGGGAGCTGTTTTTT,CASSPGTFTGTGELFF
-,TRBJ2-3,TRBV6-5,-,TGTGCCAGCAGTAACCGACCGCCGGATACGCAGTATTTT,CASSNRPPDTQYF
-,TRBJ1-5,TRBV11-2,-,TGTGCCAGCAGCTTAGGAGAGAATCAGCCCCAGCATTTT,CASSLGENQPQHF
-,TRBJ2-7,TRBV6-5,-,TGTGCCAGCAGTACCAAAATATACGAGCAGTACTTC,CASSTKIYEQYF
-,TRBJ2-1,TRBV7-9,once,TGTGCCAGCAGCAGATCCGGGACGGAATATAGGTTCTTC,CASSRSGTEYRFF
-,TRBJ2-3,TRBV9,-,TGTGCCAGCAGCGCGGGACTTAGGCACACAGATACGCAGTATTTT,CASSAGLRHTDTQYF
-,TRBJ1-6,TRBV7-2,-,TGTGCCAGCAGCTTAGGGACATACAATTCACCCCTCCACTTT,CASSLGTYNSPLHF
-,TRBJ1-1,TRBV11-2,once,TGTGCCAGCAGCTTAGTTCAGGGAAGGAACACTGAAGCTTTCTTT,CASSLVQGRNTEAFF
-,TRBJ1-1,TRBV28,-,TGTGCCAGCAGTCCTCGGGACGAGTGGGGAGAAGCTTTCTTT,CASSPRDEWGEAFF
TRBD1,TRBJ1-2,TRBV30,-,TGTGCCGGCGATTTTGGACAGGGGCATGGCTACACCTTC,CAGDFGQGHGYTF
TRBD1,TRBJ1-1,TRBV4-1,-,TGCGCCAGCAGCCAAGATCCAGGGGGGTACACTGAAGCTTTCTTT,CASSQDPGGYTEAFF
TRBD1,TRBJ1-5,TRBV4-1,-,TGCGCCAGCAGCCAACTGGACAGGGGGCTTAGTAATCAGCCCCAGCATTTT,CASSQLDRGLSNQPQHF
-,TRBJ2-7,TRBV9,-,TGTGCCAGCAGCGTAGAGGCTCAGACCTACGAGCAGTACTTC,CASSVEAQTYEQYF
-,TRBJ1-1,TRBV5-8,-,TGTGCCAGCAGCTTGGGACAGTGGAACACTGAAGCTTTCTTT,CASSLGQWNTEAFF
TRBD1,TRBJ1-1,TRBV5-4,once,TGTGCCAGCAGCCTACTAGGGGGGACAGTAGGGGAAGCTTTCTTT,CASSLLGGTVGEAFF
-,TRBJ2-1,TRBV10-3,-,TGTGCCATCAGCCCGGGACCAGGGCTTGGAAATGAGCAGTTCTTC,CAISPGPGLGNEQFF
TRBD1,TRBJ2-7,TRBV6-2/TRBV6-3,once,TGTGCCAGCAGTTCCGGACAGGGGCTATCCTACGAGCAGTACTTC,CASSSGQGLSYEQYF
-,TRBJ2-7,TRBV7-9,-,TGTGCCAGCAGCTTGGGACAACCTAGGAAGCAGTACTTC,CASSLGQPRKQYF
TRBD2,TRBJ2-7,TRBV3-1/TRBV3-2,-,TGTGCCAGCAGCCAAGGAATTGGACTAGCGGGAGCCTTCGAGCAGTACTTC,CASSQGIGLAGAFEQYF
TRBD2,TRBJ2-3,TRBV6-4,-,TGTGCCAGCAGTGACTCCAGCGGGGGGGCAGATACGCAGTATTTT,CASSDSSGGADTQYF
TRBD2,TRBJ2-1,TRBV11-2,once,TGTGCCAGCAGCTACCTTAAGAGCGGGGCTATTGGTGAGCAGTTCTTC,CASSYLKSGAIGEQFF
TRBD1,TRBJ2-5,TRBV28,-,TGTGCCAGCAGCCTAGGGGGACAGGGGGTAGAGACCCAGTACTTC,CASSLGGQGVETQYF
-,TRBJ2-7,TRBV5-4,-,TGTGCCAGCAGCTTGGAGGGTGGAGGACTGTACGAGCAGTACTTC,CASSLEGGGLYEQYF
-,TRBJ1-2,TRBV3-1/TRBV3-2,-,TGTGCCAGCAGCCAAGCGGGCTTTGGCTACACCTTC,CASSQAGFGYTF
TRBD1,TRBJ1-2,TRBV30,-,TGTGCCTGGAGTCCCCAGGGGGTATTAGGCTACACCTTC,CAWSPQGVLGYTF
TRBD1,TRBJ1-2,TRBV7-2,-,TGTGCCAGCAGCTTAGTGGGACAGGGCCAAGGCTACACCTTC,CASSLVGQGQGYTF
-,TRBJ1-2,TRBV5-6,-,TGTGCCAGCAGCTTACGGGACCGTTCTAACTATGGCTACACCTTC,CASSLRDRSNYGYTF
-,TRBJ2-5,TRBV6-5,-,TGTGCCAGCAGTTACGACAGCGGAGAGACCCAGTACTTC,CASSYDSGETQYF